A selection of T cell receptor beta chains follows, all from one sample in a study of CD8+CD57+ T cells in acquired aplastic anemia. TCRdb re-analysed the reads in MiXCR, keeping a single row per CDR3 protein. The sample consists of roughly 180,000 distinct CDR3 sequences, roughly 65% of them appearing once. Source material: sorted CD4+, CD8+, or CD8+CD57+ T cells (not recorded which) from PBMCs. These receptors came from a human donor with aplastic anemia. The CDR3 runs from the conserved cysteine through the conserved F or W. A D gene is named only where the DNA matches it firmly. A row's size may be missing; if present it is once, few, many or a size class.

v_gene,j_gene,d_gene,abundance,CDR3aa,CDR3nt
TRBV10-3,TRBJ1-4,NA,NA,CAISEEGRYEKLFF,TGTGCCATCAGTGAAGAGGGACGCTATGAAAAACTGTTTTTT
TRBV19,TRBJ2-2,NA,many,CASNWRGAGELFF,TGTGCCAGTAATTGGAGGGGTGCCGGGGAGCTGTTTTTT
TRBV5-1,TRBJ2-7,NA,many,CASSLARDPYEQYF,TGCGCCAGCAGCTTGGCCCGGGACCCCTACGAGCAGTACTTC
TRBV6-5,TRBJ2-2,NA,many,CASSPANTGELFF,TGTGCCAGCAGTCCAGCTAACACCGGGGAGCTGTTTTTT
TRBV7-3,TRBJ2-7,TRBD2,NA,CASSFPYLEREIPYEQYF,TGTGCCAGCAGCTTCCCCTACCTAGAGCGGGAAATCCCCTACGAGCAGTACTTC
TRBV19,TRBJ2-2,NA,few,CASSISTAGELFF,TGTGCCAGTAGTATAAGTACAGCAGGGGAGCTGTTTTTT
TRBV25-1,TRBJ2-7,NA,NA,CASSEADEQYF,TGTGCCAGCAGTGAAGCGGACGAGCAGTACTTC
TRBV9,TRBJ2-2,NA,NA,CASSVETSTGELFF,TGTGCCAGCAGCGTAGAAACTAGCACCGGGGAGCTGTTTTTT
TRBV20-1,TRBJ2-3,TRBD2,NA,CSARVFGLAGGRSINEQYF,TGCAGTGCTAGGGTCTTCGGCCTAGCGGGGGGGCGATCTATCAATGAGCAGTATTTT
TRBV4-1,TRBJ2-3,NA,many,CASSPRISDTQYF,TGCGCCAGCAGCCCCAGGATCTCAGATACGCAGTATTTT
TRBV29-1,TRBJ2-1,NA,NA,CSASLTASYNEQFF,TGCAGCGCCAGCCTCACAGCGTCCTACAATGAGCAGTTCTTC
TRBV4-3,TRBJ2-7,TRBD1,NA,CASSQIMGQGNYEQYF,TGCGCCAGCAGCCAAATAATGGGACAGGGGAACTACGAGCAGTACTTC
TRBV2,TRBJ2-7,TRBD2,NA,CASSGAGGEQYF,TGTGCCAGCAGTGGAGCGGGGGGCGAGCAGTACTTC
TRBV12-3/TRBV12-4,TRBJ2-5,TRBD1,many,CASSLRTGFSETQYF,TGTGCCAGCAGTTTAAGGACAGGGTTTTCAGAGACCCAGTACTTC
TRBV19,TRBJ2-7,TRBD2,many,CASKLAGTYEQYF,TGTGCCAGTAAACTAGCGGGGACCTACGAGCAGTACTTC
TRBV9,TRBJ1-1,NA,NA,CASSPREGLEAFF,TGTGCCAGCAGCCCCCGGGAGGGACTTGAAGCTTTCTTT
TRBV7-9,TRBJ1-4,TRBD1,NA,CASSLGGGDRGREKLFF,TGTGCCAGCAGCCTGGGTGGAGGGGACAGGGGGCGTGAAAAACTGTTTTTT